The clone carrying this T cell receptor beta chain came up once. Its antigen is currently unknown. The data were taken from a study of blood T cells in healthy people across ages. The germline CDR1 and CDR2 sequences are ENHRY and SYGVKD. The V gene lost 5 bases and the J gene lost 3 bases, with 5 bases spanning the gap. The CDR3 is 11 residues long. General study results and limits: The percentage of naive T cells correlated strongly with TCR beta diversity. Higher diversity, along with more naive CD4+ cells, distinguished long-lived donors from aged donors.

A second about 6 to 11 cycle PCR used barcoded and J-beta primers. Each of the cDNA molecules was tagged by a template-switch adaptor with 12 random nucleotides. MiXCR was run by TCRdb on the 5' RACE reads, yielding one entry per CDR3 protein. The sample shows hundreds of thousands of distinct CDR3 sequences, around 38% of them seen only once. The TCR was taken from an elderly man in good health. The J gene is TRBJ2-7, the V gene TRBV10-3; no firm D call. Material for sequencing was blood. CDR3 DNA: TGTGCCATCAGTACCTACTACGAGCAGTACTTC. This translates into CAISTYYEQYF.